This T cell receptor (beta chain) was obtained from a study of blood T cell repertoires in COVID-19. CDR3 size: 15 residues. The V gene lost 5 bases and the J gene lost 4 bases, with 15 bases spanning the gap. Germline CDR1 and CDR2: SNHLY and FYNNEI. Original processing methods: The authors estimated nucleated cell counts from reference gene primer amplification. Method: immunoSEQ multiplex PCR; TCRdb's copy keeps in-frame clones and lacks some. V and J calls and clone size are copied from that table; D and trimming were computed from the DNA. The sample lists approximately 290,000 clones; roughly 88% were seen once.

The TCR was taken from a human donor with COVID-19, enrolled during active disease. The donor label of this sample is uncertain. The chain carries TRBV2 and TRBJ1-5, with D possibly matching TRBD1 (5 bases). Sequenced sample: peripheral blood. CDR3 bases: TGTGCCAGCAGTCAAACAGATTACAGGAATCAGCCCCAGCATTTT. Its protein is CASSQTDYRNQPQHF.